The 27 T cell receptor beta chains below all came from one sample that was sequenced in a study of identical twins. TCRdb passed the 5' RACE reads through MiXCR, listing each CDR3 protein once. Of 400,000 to 500,000 distinct CDR3 sequences listed, approximately 17% were seen once; the top ten hold 9% to 15%. Sequencing was done on a sample of naive T cells sorted from blood. These TCRs come from a man in his forties or fifties in good health.

This clonotype showed up many times. The chain recombines TRBV11-2 with TRBJ1-3; D is unclear. Per germline, CDR1 SGHAT and CDR2 FQNNGV. CDR3 length equals 20 residues. The V and J ends lost 5 bases and 4 bases respectively, with 30 bases between them. The CDR3 protein is CASSTERTSRLAVLGNTIYF. The CDR3 DNA follows: TGTGCCAGCAGCACCGAACGGACCTCCCGACTGGCGGTGTTGGGAAACACCATATATTTT. Together with reference TRBV11-2 and TRBJ1-3, the CDR3 gives the full variable domain: EAGVAQSPRYKIIEKRQSVAFWCNPISGHATLYWYQQILGQGPKLLIQFQNNGVVDDSQLPKDRFSAERLKGVDSTLKIQPAKLEDSAVYLCASSTERTSRLAVLGNTIYFGEGSWLTVV.

This clonotype showed up many times. CDR3 nucleotides: TGTGCCAGCAGCTTATGGGAGAGGGAGACCCAGTACTTC. This codes for CASSLWERETQYF. V is TRBV7-2 and J is TRBJ2-5; tentative D call: TRBD2 (5 bases). The germline V and J ends were trimmed by 2 bases and 5 bases, with 9 bases remaining between them. In germline, CDR1 is SGHTA, CDR2 FQGNSA. CDR3 length equals 13 residues.

This clonotype was observed a few times. This chain links TRBV25-1 with TRBJ2-5, with 7 bases aligning to TRBD1. The CDR3 totals 15 residues. The ends lost 1 base at V and 2 bases at J; junction bases unmatched: 4. Germline CDR1 is MGHDK and CDR2 is SYGVNS. CDR3 residues: CASSESDRAQETQYF. DNA for the CDR3: TGTGCCAGCAGTGAATCTGACAGGGCACAAGAGACCCAGTACTTC.

V and J are TRBV6-1 and TRBJ2-7; no clear D. From germline, CDR1 is MNHNS and CDR2 SASEGT. This CDR3 has 13 amino acids. V lost 3 bases to trimming and J lost 0 bases, with 6 bases between them. This CDR3 reads CASSDVSSYEQYF. The CDR3 DNA reads as TGTGCCAGCAGTGACGTTTCCTCCTACGAGCAGTACTTC.

Points on this clonotype: Here the CDR3 omits its conserved ending phenylalanine or tryptophan, so a read error is the likely source. The chain recombines TRBV29-1 with TRBJ1-1; D remains unclear. Between the trimmed V and J ends, which lost 4 bases and 0 bases, there was a span of 9 bases. Germline CDR1 is SQVTM and CDR2 is ANQGSEA. The CDR3 is 13 residues long. This CDR3 is CSVVVGLNTEAFL. DNA for the CDR3: TGCAGCGTTGTGGTGGGGTTGAACACTGAAGCTTTCCTT.

In this sample, this clonotype turned up a few times. The chain recombines TRBV6-5 with TRBJ2-2; D unresolved. This CDR3 contains 13 residues. Trimming shortened V by 2 bases and J by 6 bases, and 7 bases separated the two germline ends. The germline V gene has CDR1 MNHEY and CDR2 SVGAGI. The CDR3 DNA reads TGTGCCAGCAGTTACGTAGGCTCCGGGGAGCTGTTTTTT. Its protein product is CASSYVGSGELFF.

Ten or more counts support this clonotype. The CDR3 region is CSAPWEYYYNEQFF. The CDR3 DNA reads TGCAGTGCTCCTTGGGAGTACTATTACAATGAGCAGTTCTTC. The chain combines TRBV20-1 with TRBJ2-1; D might be TRBD2 (5 bases). V was shortened by 5 bases and J by 4 bases, with 15 bases between the two germline ends. Germline CDR1 DFQATT, CDR2 SNEGSKA (reference sequence). This CDR3 comprises 14 residues.

This sequence joins TRBV5-4 and TRBJ2-2; maybe TRBD1 (6 bases). Germline loops: CDR1 SGHNT, CDR2 YYREEE (reference sequence). The CDR3 consists of 16 residues. V gave up 4 bases and J gave up 0 bases, with 13 bases separating them. CDR3 loop: CASSGAWGPNTGELFF. CDR3 coding DNA: TGTGCCAGCAGCGGGGCATGGGGGCCGAACACCGGGGAGCTGTTTTTT.

This clonotype was seen more than once but under ten times. The chain employs TRBV3-1 and TRBJ2-1, with 8 bases that match TRBD2. The CDR3 spans 16 residues. Unmatched junction bases numbered 8, after V lost 4 bases and J lost 3 bases. Germline V lookup: CDR1 LGHDT, CDR2 YNNKEL (reference sequence). The CDR3 DNA reads TGTGCCAGCAGCCTTTCCGGGACTAGACTCTACAATGAGCAGTTCTTC. It translates to CASSLSGTRLYNEQFF.

In its sample, this clonotype was seen many times. V usage is TRBV5-6 and J usage is TRBJ1-2, with D unresolved. Germline V gene data show CDR1 as SGHDT and CDR2 as YYEEEE. Trimming shortened V by 3 bases and J by 8 bases, and 14 bases separated the two germline ends. This CDR3 comprises 13 residues. The CDR3 nucleotides read TGTGCCAGCAGCTACCCAGTACGTCACGGCTACACCTTC. Protein product: CASSYPVRHGYTF.

This clonotype showed up many times. The chain couples TRBV7-2 to TRBJ2-7; the match to TRBD2 covers 8 bases. V gave up 4 bases and J gave up 2 bases; unmatched junction bases: 7. CDR3 size: 15 residues. Per germline, CDR1 SGHTA and CDR2 FQGNSA. In DNA form, the CDR3 reads TGTGCCAGCAGCTCGAGCGGGGGACTTGCCTACGAGCAGTACTTC. This translates into CASSSSGGLAYEQYF.

The chain has TRBV5-1 and TRBJ2-7; 7 bases fit TRBD2. The CDR3 is made up of 15 amino acids. Germline V CDR1 and CDR2: SGHRS, YFSETQ. V was pared by 0 bases and J by 3 bases, with 6 bases of the junction left unmatched. CDR3 loop: CASSLEPSGHYEQYF. CDR3 in DNA: TGCGCCAGCAGCTTGGAACCTAGCGGCCACTACGAGCAGTACTTC.

The chain links TRBV18 to TRBJ2-3; D gene ambiguous. Deletions cut 2 bases from V and 4 bases from J, with 7 bases between. The CDR3 is 13 residues long. Germline-derived CDR1 and CDR2 are KGHSH and LQKENI. In DNA, the CDR3 is TGTGCCAGCTCACCAAGGTCGTCAGATACGCAGTATTTT. Protein sequence: CASSPRSSDTQYF.

This clonotype was detected many times. The V and J genes are TRBV12-3 or TRBV12-4 and TRBJ2-7; 7 bases map to TRBD1. The CDR3 length is 13 residues. V was pared by 3 bases and J by 7 bases, with 6 bases of the junction left unmatched. The CDR3 region has the DNA TGTGCCAGCAGTTTTAGGGGGCGAGGTGAGCAGTACTTC. Its translation is CASSFRGRGEQYF.

The CDR3 sequence: CASSRGQGELFF. CDR3 bases: TGTGCCAGCAGCCGCGGACAGGGGGAGCTGTTTTTT. The V call is TRBV6-2 or TRBV6-3, the J call TRBJ2-2; the D gene is possibly TRBD1 (6 bases). Germline V CDR1 and CDR2: MNHEY, SVGEGT. Deletions cut 6 bases from V and 8 bases from J, with 10 bases between. The CDR3 runs 12 residues.

This clonotype was picked up a small number of times. This rearrangement joins TRBV10-2 to TRBJ2-1; a possible D gene is TRBD2 (5 bases). Germline V gene lookup returns CDR1 WSHSY and CDR2 SAAADI. V shed 6 bases and J shed 5 bases, with 23 bases lying between them. The CDR3 loop spans 17 amino acids. CDR3 in amino acids: CASSQGREGRRDNEQFF. CDR3 nucleotides: TGCGCCAGCAGCCAAGGGAGAGAGGGCCGTCGAGACAATGAGCAGTTCTTC.

This clonotype was seen more than once but under ten times. DNA for the CDR3: TGTGCCAGCAGCTTCTCCGAGGGGGTTAATGAAAAACTGTTTTTT. Amino acids: CASSFSEGVNEKLFF. The rearrangement links TRBV5-5 to TRBJ1-4; weak D call: TRBD1 (6 bases). The CDR3 runs 15 residues. Germline values: CDR1 SGHKS, CDR2 YYEKEE (reference sequence). V lost 2 bases and J lost 4, with 12 bases in between.

The V and J genes are TRBV7-2 and TRBJ2-3; D is unresolved. The CDR3 extends over 15 amino acids. CDR1 SGHTA and CDR2 FQGNSA come from the germline V gene. V was clipped by 4 bases and J by 5 bases, with 16 bases between them. The CDR3 bases are TGTGCCAGCAGCTCCCGAGGACCGGGCCGAGATACGCAGTATTTT. Translated, it gives CASSSRGPGRDTQYF.

In this sample, this clonotype turned up many times. The chain recombines TRBV7-8 with TRBJ2-7; maybe TRBD2 (6 bases). Germline loops: CDR1 SGHVS, CDR2 FQNEAQ. Trimming cost V 0 bases and J 7 bases, with 16 bases left between them. The CDR3 extends over 15 amino acids. The CDR3 sequence: CASSLAEGTLGEQYF. CDR3 in DNA: TGTGCCAGCAGCTTAGCGGAGGGGACCTTAGGGGAGCAGTACTTC.

The chain uses TRBV11-1 and TRBJ2-1; 7 positions agree with TRBD1. After removal of 2 bases from V and 3 bases from J, the junction contained 4 bases not matched to a gene. The CDR3 has 15 amino acids. CDR1 and CDR2 from the germline V gene are SGHAT and FQDESV (reference sequence). The CDR3 nucleotides are TGTGCCAGCAGCTTACGAGGGACAGTCTACAATGAGCAGTTCTTC. Translated, it gives CASSLRGTVYNEQFF.

This clonotype has ten or more counts. The rearrangement uses TRBV5-1 and TRBJ2-1, with TRBD2 matching over 9 bases. The V gene's germline CDR1 is SGHRS and CDR2 YFSETQ. The CDR3 is 16 amino acids. The J segment lost 6 bases and the V segment lost 4 bases, leaving 11 bases of the junction unmatched. CDR3 sequence (DNA): TGCGCCAGCAGCGGGATAATAGCGGGAGTAGCCAATGAGCAGTTCTTC. Amino acid sequence: CASSGIIAGVANEQFF.

The V call is TRBV5-1, the J call TRBJ1-1, with D possibly matching TRBD1 (5 bases). The V end lost 4 bases, the J end lost 4 bases, and 17 bases lay between the germline ends. This CDR3 is built from 15 residues. Germline V gives CDR1 SGHRS, CDR2 YFSETQ. The CDR3 here is CASSPTGTVGTEAFF. The CDR3 DNA is TGCGCCAGCAGCCCAACTGGGACCGTAGGCACTGAAGCTTTCTTT.

This clonotype was recorded at least ten times. CDR3 loop: CASSLATRVGGELFF. CDR3 DNA: TGTGCCAGCAGCTTAGCGACTAGAGTTGGCGGGGAGCTGTTTTTT. This chain joins TRBV7-9 and TRBJ2-2, with D maybe TRBD2 (6 bases). V was pared by 0 bases and J by 7 bases, with 12 bases between. The CDR3 totals 15 residues. The V gene's germline CDR1 is SEHNR and CDR2 FQNEAQ (reference sequence).

The CDR3 DNA is TGTGCCAGCAGCTTAGAGTTAGGGCCCCAGTTCTTC. This encodes CASSLELGPQFF. The V call is TRBV7-2, the J call TRBJ2-1, with D unresolved. V shed 1 base and J shed 13 bases, with 11 bases lying between them. This CDR3 spans 12 amino acids. Germline assignment: CDR1 SGHTA and CDR2 FQGNSA. Based on the CDR3 plus reference TRBV7-2 and TRBJ2-1, the full variable domain is GAGVSQSPSNKVTEKGKDVELRCDPISGHTALYWYRQSLGQGLEFLIYFQGNSAPDKSGLPSDRFSAERTGGSVSTLTIQRTQQEDSAVYLCASSLELGPQFFGPGTRLTVL.

The V and J genes are TRBV6-2 or TRBV6-3 and TRBJ2-7; TRBD1 matches 7 bases. CDR1 MNHEY and CDR2 SVGEGT come from the germline V gene. The CDR3 extends over 17 amino acids. V shed 2 bases and J 3 bases; nucleotides not matched to a gene: 13. The CDR3 DNA sequence: TGTGCCAGCAGTTACCCGAATTGGGGACAGATGGACTACGAGCAGTACTTC. It specifies CASSYPNWGQMDYEQYF.

Ten or more counts support this clonotype. This sequence joins TRBV25-1 and TRBJ1-6; no clear D. CDR1 MGHDK and CDR2 SYGVNS come from the germline V gene. The CDR3 is 15 amino acids. The ends were cut back, 6 bases at V and 6 bases at J, with 15 bases in the middle. As DNA, the CDR3 is TGTGCCAGCAGGGAAACCGGCGTTCGTAATTCACCCCTCCACTTT. This sequence encodes CASRETGVRNSPLHF.

This clonotype was found many times. The chain has TRBV5-6 and TRBJ2-7; D is unresolved. Trimming left V 4 bases short and J 0 bases short, with 5 bases between. The germline CDR1 and CDR2 sequences are SGHDT and YYEEEE. CDR3 size: 12 residues. The CDR3 loop reads CASSAFSYEQYF. CDR3 DNA: TGTGCCAGCAGCGCTTTCTCCTACGAGCAGTACTTC.